This T cell receptor (beta chain) came from a study of control samples from healthy donors and cancer patients (dated by TCRdb to the early 2020s). To prepare the library, the immunoSEQ multiplex PCR assay was applied. The clones in this table, taken by TCRdb from immuneACCESS, are in-frame only. Not every clone is retained; where verified, under half of the shortfall comes from an unresolved V gene, and the cause of the rest is unknown. In this sample the table shows approximately 70,000 clones, approximately 89% of which occur a single time. The ten biggest clones cover 19% of the sample. As for this clone: Its antigen has not been determined. No base qualities exist here, and no much larger clone lies one base off it.

CDR1 and CDR2 are drawn from the germline V gene: SGHRS, YFSETQ. CDR3 length: 14 amino acids, cysteine to phenylalanine. Only CDR3 DNA remains: 42 bases, in frame from the first base. At the junction V is shortened by 3 bases and J by 4 bases; bases outside the gene matches: 4. The sequence links TRBV5-1 to TRBJ2-5; 9 junctional bases match TRBD2. Sequencing was performed on PBMCs. This clonotype was sampled from a man aged 60 to 75 with lung cancer. The CDR3 here reads CASSSSGGLETQYF. The nucleotides are TGCGCCAGCAGCTCAAGCGGGGGGCTAGAGACCCAGTACTTC.